One sample yielded the 8 T cell receptor beta chains listed below, sequenced in a study of Graves' ophthalmopathy and Graves' hyperthyroidism. The authors amplified TCR beta CDR3 regions, and they did so from RNA transcripts for repertoire sequencing. An opening RT-PCR round employed HTBI primers and preceded a second-round multiplex PCR. Using its own MiXCR run on the multiplex PCR reads, TCRdb lists one record per CDR3 protein. The sample has 300,000 to 350,000 distinct CDR3 sequences, about a sixth seen once. Sequenced sample: peripheral blood. Every receptor here comes from an adult man with Graves' ophthalmopathy.

This clonotype was picked up many times. The gene calls are TRBV15 and TRBJ1-4; D call uncertain. The V gene's germline CDR1 is LNHNV and CDR2 YYDKDF (reference sequence). The CDR3 runs 15 residues. Trimming pared 0 bases from V and 13 bases from J, leaving 18 bases between. The CDR3 reads CATSRDLFPMNLLFF. CDR3 nucleotide sequence: TGTGCCACCAGCAGAGATTTATTCCCAATGAATTTACTGTTTTTT.

This chain uses TRBV6-2 or TRBV6-3 with TRBJ1-5, with D unresolved. Germline-derived CDR1 and CDR2 are MNHEY and SVGEGT. V lost 7 bases, J lost 0 bases, and 16 bases lay in between. The CDR3 has 16 residues. The CDR3 coding sequence is TGTGCCAGCACTTCCTCGCGGATCCATAGCAATCAGCCCCAGCATTTT. Amino acids: CASTSSRIHSNQPQHF.

In this sample, this clonotype turned up many times. The chain couples TRBV6-2 or TRBV6-3 to TRBJ2-7; no reliable D call. CDR1 and CDR2 (germline): MNHEY, SVGEGT. The CDR3 length is 12 residues. Trimming pared 6 bases from V and 4 bases from J, leaving 10 bases between. CDR3 sequence reads: CASSSPGYEQYF. The CDR3 DNA follows: TGTGCCAGCAGCTCCCCAGGTTACGAGCAGTACTTC.

This clonotype was observed many times. The V and J genes are TRBV18 and TRBJ2-7; 8 bases are a match to TRBD2. The CDR3 runs 15 residues. V shed 3 bases and J 7 bases; nucleotides not matched to a gene: 11. Germline-derived CDR1 and CDR2 are KGHSH and LQKENI. The CDR3 coding sequence is TGTGCCAGCTCACCGAGCGGGGGCCTATCTTGGGAGCAGTACTTC. It is translated as CASSPSGGLSWEQYF.

This clonotype came up many times. The chain recombines TRBV5-1 with TRBJ2-5; D may match TRBD1 or TRBD2 (5 bases each). The V gene lost 4 bases and the J gene lost 2 bases, with 18 bases spanning the gap. CDR1 and CDR2 from the germline V gene are SGHRS and YFSETQ. The CDR3 totals 16 residues. The CDR3 coding sequence is TGCGCCAGCAGCCAGGGTGGGACCCTCAGGCAAGAGACCCAGTACTTC. It translates to CASSQGGTLRQETQYF.

V is TRBV5-5 and J is TRBJ2-7, with 10 bases identical to TRBD2. Germline V gene data show CDR1 as SGHKS and CDR2 as YYEKEE (reference sequence). The V gene end was trimmed by 4 bases and the J gene end by 5 bases; junction bases not matched to a gene: 6. CDR3 size: 14 residues. CDR3 sequence (DNA): TGTGCCAGCAGCCCCGGGACTAGCGTCCACGAGCAGTACTTC. Amino acid sequence: CASSPGTSVHEQYF.

The chain carries TRBV11-2 and TRBJ2-2, with TRBD2 matching over 15 bases. The germline V gene encodes CDR1 SGHAT and CDR2 FQNNGV. V gave up 4 bases and J gave up 5 bases; unmatched junction bases: 8. The CDR3 is made up of 18 amino acids. CDR3 sequence (DNA): TGTGCCAGCAGCTCCCGGGTGGGACTAGCGGGAGGTACCGGGGAGCTGTTTTTT. Its translation: CASSSRVGLAGGTGELFF.

This clonotype was counted between two and nine times. The chain uses TRBV18 and TRBJ1-1; D is possibly TRBD1 (5 bases). V lost 7 bases and J 4 bases, leaving 13 bases between the germline ends. The CDR3 has 13 residues. Germline CDR1 reads KGHSH; CDR2 reads LQKENI. The CDR3 bases are TGTGCCAGCTACCCAGGGTTTGCCACTGAAGCTTTCTTT. This sequence encodes CASYPGFATEAFF.